One and the same sample provided the 9 T cell receptor beta chains below, sequenced in a study of untreated major depressive disorder. Findings of the study overall: CD4+ T cells from depressed patients used TRBV05-01 (Vbeta 5.1) more often than controls.

The protocol was immunoSEQ multiplex PCR, while the TCRdb copy is restricted to in-frame clones and leaves out a portion. The data hold roughly 25,000 clones, with about 90% observed a single time. Which antigens these TCRs recognize remains unknown. The sample taken for sequencing was CD4+ T cells from PBMCs. The receptors shown here come from a woman aged 30 to 39 with major depressive disorder.

This chain connects TRBV4-1 to TRBJ1-2; 10 bases agree with TRBD1. The V gene end was trimmed by 2 bases and the J gene end by 7 bases; junction bases not matched to a gene: 7. This CDR3 region has 15 residues. Germline CDR1 and CDR2: MGHRA and YSYEKL. The CDR3 region is CASSQRETGGVGYTF. The CDR3 nucleotides are TGCGCCAGCAGCCAACGAGAGACAGGGGGCGTTGGCTACACCTTC.

J is TRBJ2-2 and V is TRBV5-4; 7 positions match TRBD2. From germline, CDR1 is SGHNT and CDR2 YYREEE (reference sequence). This CDR3 contains 18 residues. V lost 0 bases and J lost 0; bases outside the gene matches: 8. The chain's CDR3 is CASSLAPTGGSNTGELFF. CDR3 in DNA: TGTGCCAGCAGCTTGGCCCCGACGGGGGGATCGAACACCGGGGAGCTGTTTTTT. Full variable domain (missing parts from reference TRBV5-4 and TRBJ2-2): ETGVTQSPTHLIKTRGQQVTLRCSSQSGHNTVSWYQQALGQGPQFIFQYYREEENGRGNFPPRFSGLQFPNYSSELNVNALELDDSALYLCASSLAPTGGSNTGELFFGEGSRLTVL.

This sequence joins TRBV28 and TRBJ1-2; 9 bases match TRBD1. This CDR3 region has 13 residues. V lost 6 bases to trimming and J lost 5 bases; unmatched junction nucleotides: 4. Germline CDR1 and CDR2: MDHEN and SYDVKM. This CDR3 is CASRTGGAYGYTF. The CDR3 DNA reads TGTGCCAGCAGAACAGGGGGCGCTTATGGCTACACCTTC.

The chain employs TRBV15 and TRBJ1-2, with TRBD1 identical over 8 bases. V gave up 5 bases and J gave up 3 bases; unmatched junction bases: 5. From germline, CDR1 is LNHNV and CDR2 YYDKDF (reference sequence). This CDR3 contains 14 residues. The CDR3 nucleotides read TGTGCCACCAGCCCGGACAGGGTAGACTATGGCTACACCTTC. Amino acid sequence: CATSPDRVDYGYTF. Variable domain in full (rest from reference TRBV15 and TRBJ1-2): DAMVIQNPRYQVTQFGKPVTLSCSQTLNHNVMYWYQQKSSQAPKLLFHYYDKDFNNEADTPDNFQSRRPNTSFCFLDIRSPGLGDTAMYLCATSPDRVDYGYTFGSGTRLTVV.

This clone was seen a single time. The V and J genes are TRBV7-2 and TRBJ2-3; TRBD2 matches 11 bases. The germline V gene encodes CDR1 SGHTA and CDR2 FQGNSA. V lost 3 bases, J lost 10 bases, and 3 bases stayed unmatched. The CDR3 sequence is 13 residues long. CDR3: CASSLTSGAAQYF. In DNA, the CDR3 is TGTGCCAGCAGCTTGACTAGCGGGGCGGCGCAGTATTTT.

This clone turned up a few times. The rearrangement uses TRBV29-1 and TRBJ2-1, with D hard to call. The V end was cut by 4 bases, the J end by 0 bases, with 13 bases between. CDR3 length equals 15 residues. CDR1 is SQVTM and CDR2 is ANQGSEA in the germline V gene. The CDR3 reads CSVVPRWSSYNEQFF. The CDR3 region has the DNA TGCAGCGTTGTTCCCAGGTGGAGCTCCTACAATGAGCAGTTCTTC.

The chain employs TRBV28 and TRBJ2-2; 8 bases match TRBD2. The CDR3 is 18 amino acids. The J segment lost 6 bases and the V segment lost 7 bases, leaving 19 bases of the junction unmatched. Germline V gene sequence: CDR1 MDHEN, CDR2 SYDVKM. As DNA, the CDR3 is TGTGCCAGCACCCCTTCGGGGGGGGGTTCCTTTTTCGCCGGGGAGCTGTTTTTT. Protein sequence: CASTPSGGGSFFAGELFF.

The CDR3 protein is CASSLVGGGYEQYF. DNA for the CDR3: TGTGCCAGCAGCTTAGTGGGAGGGGGCTACGAGCAGTACTTC. V is TRBV7-8 and J is TRBJ2-7, with D possibly TRBD2 on 7 matching bases. The CDR3 consists of 14 residues. Germline loops: CDR1 SGHVS, CDR2 FQNEAQ. Trimming removed 1 base from V and 3 bases from J, with 10 bases in between.

This clone has a single count. V usage is TRBV29-1 and J usage is TRBJ2-1; D not certain. Germline assignment: CDR1 SQVTM and CDR2 ANQGSEA. The CDR3 loop spans 11 amino acids. The V end was cut by 5 bases, the J end by 10 bases, with 12 bases between. In DNA form, the CDR3 reads TGCAGCGTTAATAGGGCTAGGGAGCAGTTCTTC. It yields the protein CSVNRAREQFF.